The sequence of this TCR beta chain was determined in a study of blood T cell repertoires in COVID-19. Background on the study: COVID-19 samples from acute and convalescent phases originated in the United States, Italy and Spain.

The germline V gene has CDR1 SGHAT and CDR2 FQNNGV. Trimming removed 2 bases at V and 2 bases at J, with 13 bases between. This CDR3 spans 15 amino acids. Per the original methods: Reference gene primer amplification gave estimated nucleated cell counts. Produced via immunoSEQ multiplex PCR; TCRdb's table is partial and in-frame only. V and J calls and clone size come straight from that table; D and trimming were deduced from the DNA. The sample has roughly 73,000 clones; 75% to 80% are singletons. What was sequenced was peripheral blood. This sequence was found in a human donor in a cohort sampled during active COVID-19. The chain recombines TRBV11-2 with TRBJ2-7; D may be TRBD2 (6 bases). CDR3 bases: TGTGCCAGCAGCTTATTTGGCGGGAATACCTACGAGCAGTACTTC. As protein: CASSLFGGNTYEQYF.